This T cell receptor beta chain came from a study of early T cells in non-severe SARS-CoV-2 infection. For the study at large: The sequenced material was bulk RNA from unsorted whole blood, and its chains were unpaired. Overall study results and limits: VDJdb matching favored anti-spike CD8 responses, missing private and CD4 specificities.

Germline CDR1 reads SQVTM; CDR2 reads ANQGSEA. V shed 8 bases and J shed 5 bases, with 21 bases lying between them. The CDR3 is 14 residues long. This clonotype has more than one count but fewer than ten. Antigen specificity is unknown. Individual cDNA molecules each received unique molecular identifiers attached to them. MiXCR, run by TCRdb on the 5' RACE reads, gives a single entry per CDR3 protein. The sample shows about 71,000 distinct CDR3 sequences, around 12% of them seen only once. The source material was whole blood, sampled at baseline. The chain recombines TRBV29-1 with TRBJ2-5; weak D call: TRBD2 (7 bases). This clonotype originated in an adult who was a healthcare worker with PCR-confirmed SARS-CoV-2 infection or an uninfected control (not recorded which). CDR3 nucleotides: TGCAGCATCCGGACGTGGGGGGGCGGCGAGACCCAGTACTTC. Amino acid sequence: CSIRTWGGGETQYF.